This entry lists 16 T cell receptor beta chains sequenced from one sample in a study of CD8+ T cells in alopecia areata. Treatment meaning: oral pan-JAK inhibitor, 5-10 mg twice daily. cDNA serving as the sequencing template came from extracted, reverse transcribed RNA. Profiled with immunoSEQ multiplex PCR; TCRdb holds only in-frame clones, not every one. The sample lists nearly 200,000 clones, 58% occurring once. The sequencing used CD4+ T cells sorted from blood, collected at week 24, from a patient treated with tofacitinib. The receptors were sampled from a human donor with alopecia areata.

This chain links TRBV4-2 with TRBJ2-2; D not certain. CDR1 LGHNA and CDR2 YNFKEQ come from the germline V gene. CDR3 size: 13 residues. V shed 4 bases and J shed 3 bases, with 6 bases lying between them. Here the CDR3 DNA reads TGTGCCAGCAGCCCCCTCCACACCGGGGAGCTGTTTTTT. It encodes CASSPLHTGELFF.

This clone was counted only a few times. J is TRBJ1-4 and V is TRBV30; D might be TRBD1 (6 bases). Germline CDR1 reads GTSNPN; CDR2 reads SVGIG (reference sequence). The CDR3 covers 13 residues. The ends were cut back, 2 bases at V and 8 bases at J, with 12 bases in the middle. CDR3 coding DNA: TGTGCCTGGAGTCCGGGGGGCGAGGAAAAACTGTTTTTT. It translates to CAWSPGGEEKLFF.

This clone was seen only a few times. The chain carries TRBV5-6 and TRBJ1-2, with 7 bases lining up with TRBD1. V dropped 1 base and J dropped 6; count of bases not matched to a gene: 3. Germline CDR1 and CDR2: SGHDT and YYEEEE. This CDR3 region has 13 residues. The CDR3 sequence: CASSLSTGHGYTF. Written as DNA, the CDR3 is TGTGCCAGCAGCTTGTCGACAGGGCATGGCTACACCTTC.

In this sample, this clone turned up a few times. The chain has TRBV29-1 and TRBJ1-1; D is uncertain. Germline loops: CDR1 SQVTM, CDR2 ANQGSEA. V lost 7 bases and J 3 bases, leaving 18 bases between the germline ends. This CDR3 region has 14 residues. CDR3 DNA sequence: TGCAGCGCCATATCCCGGGCTTCGGACACTGAAGCTTTCTTT. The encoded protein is CSAISRASDTEAFF.

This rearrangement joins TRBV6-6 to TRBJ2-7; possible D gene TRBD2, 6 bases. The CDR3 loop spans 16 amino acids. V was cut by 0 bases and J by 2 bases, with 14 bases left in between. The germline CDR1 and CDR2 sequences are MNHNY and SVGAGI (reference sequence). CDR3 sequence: CASSYSAGTPTYEQYF. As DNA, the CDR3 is TGTGCCAGCAGTTACTCGGCGGGGACTCCAACCTACGAGCAGTACTTC.

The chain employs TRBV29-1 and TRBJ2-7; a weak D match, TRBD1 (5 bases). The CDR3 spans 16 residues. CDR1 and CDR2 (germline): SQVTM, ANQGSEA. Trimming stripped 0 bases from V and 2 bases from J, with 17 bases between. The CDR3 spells CSVEDLVAGSAYEQYF. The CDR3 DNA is TGCAGCGTTGAAGATCTTGTGGCAGGGTCTGCCTACGAGCAGTACTTC.

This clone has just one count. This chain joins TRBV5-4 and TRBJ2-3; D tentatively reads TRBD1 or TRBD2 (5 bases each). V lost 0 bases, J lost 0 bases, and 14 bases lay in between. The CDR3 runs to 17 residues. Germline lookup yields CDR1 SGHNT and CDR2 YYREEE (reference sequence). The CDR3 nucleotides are TGTGCCAGCAGCTTGGATCCGGGGCCGACTAGCACAGATACGCAGTATTTT. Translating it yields CASSLDPGPTSTDTQYF.

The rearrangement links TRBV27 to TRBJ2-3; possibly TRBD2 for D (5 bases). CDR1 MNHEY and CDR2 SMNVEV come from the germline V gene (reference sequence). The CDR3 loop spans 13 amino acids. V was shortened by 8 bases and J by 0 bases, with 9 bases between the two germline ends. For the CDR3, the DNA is TGTGCCAGCGTTCGGGATAGCACAGATACGCAGTATTTT. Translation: CASVRDSTDTQYF.

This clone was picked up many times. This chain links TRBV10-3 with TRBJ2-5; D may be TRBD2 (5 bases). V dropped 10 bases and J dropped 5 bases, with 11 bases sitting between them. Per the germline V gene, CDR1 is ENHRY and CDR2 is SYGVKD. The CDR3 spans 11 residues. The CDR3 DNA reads TGTGCCAGTAGCGAGAGGGAGACCCAGTACTTC. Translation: CASSERETQYF.

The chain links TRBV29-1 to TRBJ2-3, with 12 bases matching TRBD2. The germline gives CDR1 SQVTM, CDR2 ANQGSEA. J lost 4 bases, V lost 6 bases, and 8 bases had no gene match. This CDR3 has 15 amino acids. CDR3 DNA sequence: TGCAGCGTGACTTCGACTAGCGGGGGCGCAGATACGCAGTATTTT. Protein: CSVTSTSGGADTQYF.

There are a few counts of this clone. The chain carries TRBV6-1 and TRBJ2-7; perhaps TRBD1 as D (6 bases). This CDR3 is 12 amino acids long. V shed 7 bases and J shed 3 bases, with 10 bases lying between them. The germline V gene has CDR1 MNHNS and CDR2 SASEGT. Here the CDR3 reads CASNNRDYEQYF. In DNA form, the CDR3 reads TGTGCCAGCAATAACAGGGACTACGAGCAGTACTTC.

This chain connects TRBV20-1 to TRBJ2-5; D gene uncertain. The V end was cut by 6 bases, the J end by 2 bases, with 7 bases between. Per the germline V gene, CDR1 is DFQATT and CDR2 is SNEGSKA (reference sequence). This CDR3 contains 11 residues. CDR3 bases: TGCAGTGCAGGTCAGCAAGAGACCCAGTACTTC. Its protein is CSAGQQETQYF.

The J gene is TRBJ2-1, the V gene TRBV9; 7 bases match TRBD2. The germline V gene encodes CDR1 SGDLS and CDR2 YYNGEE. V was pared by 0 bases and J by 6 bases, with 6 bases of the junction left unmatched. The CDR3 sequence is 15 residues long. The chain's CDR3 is CASSVERERGNEQFF. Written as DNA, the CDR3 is TGTGCCAGCAGCGTAGAGCGGGAAAGAGGCAATGAGCAGTTCTTC.

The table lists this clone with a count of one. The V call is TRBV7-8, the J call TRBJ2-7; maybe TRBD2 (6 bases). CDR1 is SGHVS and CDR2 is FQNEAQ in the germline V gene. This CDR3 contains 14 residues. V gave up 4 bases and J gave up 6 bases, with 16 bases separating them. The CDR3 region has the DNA TGTGCCAGCAGCTGGGGCGGGGATCGGGCCGAGCAGTACTTC. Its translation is CASSWGGDRAEQYF. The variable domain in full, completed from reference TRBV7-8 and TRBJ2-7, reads GAGVSQSPRYKVAKRGQDVALRCDPISGHVSLFWYQQALGQGPEFLTYFQNEAQLDKSGLPSDRFFAERPEGSVSTLKIQRTQQEDSAVYLCASSWGGDRAEQYFGPGTRLTVT.

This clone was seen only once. The DNA of the CDR3 is TGTGCCAGCAGCCAAGAGTCAGGGGTCTACGAGCAGTACTTC. Residues: CASSQESGVYEQYF. The chain links TRBV4-2 to TRBJ2-7, with a weak D call TRBD1 (6 bases). Trimming took off 0 bases at V and 3 bases at J, with 9 bases between the two ends. CDR1 and CDR2 (germline): LGHNA, YNFKEQ. The CDR3 runs to 14 residues.

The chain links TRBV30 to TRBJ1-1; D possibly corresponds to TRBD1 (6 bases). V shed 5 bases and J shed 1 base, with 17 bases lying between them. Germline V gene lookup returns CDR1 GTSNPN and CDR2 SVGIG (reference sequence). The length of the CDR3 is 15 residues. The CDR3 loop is CAWFSRMDRNTEAFF. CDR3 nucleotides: TGTGCCTGGTTTTCTAGGATGGACAGGAACACTGAAGCTTTCTTT.